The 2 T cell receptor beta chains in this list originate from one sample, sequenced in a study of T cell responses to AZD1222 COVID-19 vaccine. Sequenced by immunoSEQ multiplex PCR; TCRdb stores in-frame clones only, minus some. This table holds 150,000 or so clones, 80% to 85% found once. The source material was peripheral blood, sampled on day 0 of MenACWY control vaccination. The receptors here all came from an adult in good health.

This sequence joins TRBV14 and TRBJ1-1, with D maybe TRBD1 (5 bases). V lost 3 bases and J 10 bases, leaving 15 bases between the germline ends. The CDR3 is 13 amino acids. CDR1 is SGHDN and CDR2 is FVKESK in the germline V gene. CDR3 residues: CASSQFSGARAFF. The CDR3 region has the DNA TGTGCCAGCAGCCAGTTCAGCGGGGCGCGAGCTTTCTTT.

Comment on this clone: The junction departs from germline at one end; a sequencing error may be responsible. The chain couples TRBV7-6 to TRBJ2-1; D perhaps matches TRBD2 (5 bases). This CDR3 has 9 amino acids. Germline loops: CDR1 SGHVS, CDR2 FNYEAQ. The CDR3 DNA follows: TGTGCCAGCAGCTTAATGGAGGTCTTC. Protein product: CASSLMEVF.